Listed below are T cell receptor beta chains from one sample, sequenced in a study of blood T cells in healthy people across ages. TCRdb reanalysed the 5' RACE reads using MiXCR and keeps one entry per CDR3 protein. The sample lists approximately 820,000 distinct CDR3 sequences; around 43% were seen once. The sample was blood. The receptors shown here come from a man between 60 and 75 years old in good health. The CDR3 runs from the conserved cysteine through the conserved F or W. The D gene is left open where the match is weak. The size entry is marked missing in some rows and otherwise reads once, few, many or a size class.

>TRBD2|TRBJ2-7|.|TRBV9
CASSVASGGPGEQYF
TGTGCCAGCAGCGTCGCTAGCGGGGGACCGGGGGAGCAGTACTTC
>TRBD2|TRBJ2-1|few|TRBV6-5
CASSYAGAGSTYNEQFF
TGTGCCAGCAGTTACGCGGGAGCGGGATCTACCTACAATGAGCAGTTCTTC
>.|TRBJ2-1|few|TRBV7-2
CASSSPPLGNEQFF
TGTGCCAGCAGCTCCCCGCCTCTGGGGAATGAGCAGTTCTTC
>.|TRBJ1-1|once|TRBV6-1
CASQLGSNTEAFF
TGTGCCAGCCAGCTAGGAAGTAACACTGAAGCTTTCTTT
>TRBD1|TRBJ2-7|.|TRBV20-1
CSAIDRGNAYEQYF
TGCAGTGCTATCGACAGGGGGAATGCCTACGAGCAGTACTTC
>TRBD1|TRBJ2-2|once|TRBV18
CASSPKGADTGELFF
TGTGCCAGCTCACCTAAGGGGGCGGACACCGGGGAGCTGTTTTTT
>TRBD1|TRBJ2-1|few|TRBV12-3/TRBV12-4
CASSLGGTVYNEQFF
TGTGCCAGCAGTTTAGGGGGGACAGTCTACAATGAGCAGTTCTTC
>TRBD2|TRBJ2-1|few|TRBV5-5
CASSLGLAASYNEQFF
TGTGCCAGCAGCTTGGGCCTAGCGGCTTCCTACAATGAGCAGTTCTTC
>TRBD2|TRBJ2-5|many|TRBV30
CAWSRLAGGGETQYF
TGTGCCTGGAGTCGGCTAGCGGGGGGAGGGGAGACCCAGTACTTC
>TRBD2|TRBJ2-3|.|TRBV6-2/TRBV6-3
CASTLAGSGTQYF
TGTGCCAGCACCCTAGCGGGGTCGGGGACGCAGTATTTT